The clone carrying this T cell receptor (beta chain) has a handful of counts. Its matching antigen is unknown. The data were obtained in a study of T cell responses to AZD1222 COVID-19 vaccine. Looked up from germline, CDR1 is LGHDT and CDR2 is YNNKEL (reference sequence). The CDR3 loop spans 14 amino acids. Trimming stripped 3 bases from V and 6 bases from J, with 12 bases between. General study results and limits: Females made up more of the donors, who were largely white British, and clonal diversity may have come out too low. At study baseline, merely more than 5 AZD1222 recipients were seropositive.

Generated by immunoSEQ multiplex PCR, the TCRdb table keeps only in-frame clones and is missing some. The sample lists roughly 150,000 clones; less than 95% were seen once. V usage is TRBV3-1 (or the pseudogene TRBV3-2) and J usage is TRBJ1-5; D is uncertain. The sample here was peripheral blood, taken 28 days after the second AZD1222 dose. The origin of this receptor is an adult who received the AZD1222 COVID-19 vaccine. CDR3 nucleotide sequence: TGTGCCAGCAGCCAGGGTACGAAGGGTCAGCCCCAGCATTTT. Translating gives CASSQGTKGQPQHF.